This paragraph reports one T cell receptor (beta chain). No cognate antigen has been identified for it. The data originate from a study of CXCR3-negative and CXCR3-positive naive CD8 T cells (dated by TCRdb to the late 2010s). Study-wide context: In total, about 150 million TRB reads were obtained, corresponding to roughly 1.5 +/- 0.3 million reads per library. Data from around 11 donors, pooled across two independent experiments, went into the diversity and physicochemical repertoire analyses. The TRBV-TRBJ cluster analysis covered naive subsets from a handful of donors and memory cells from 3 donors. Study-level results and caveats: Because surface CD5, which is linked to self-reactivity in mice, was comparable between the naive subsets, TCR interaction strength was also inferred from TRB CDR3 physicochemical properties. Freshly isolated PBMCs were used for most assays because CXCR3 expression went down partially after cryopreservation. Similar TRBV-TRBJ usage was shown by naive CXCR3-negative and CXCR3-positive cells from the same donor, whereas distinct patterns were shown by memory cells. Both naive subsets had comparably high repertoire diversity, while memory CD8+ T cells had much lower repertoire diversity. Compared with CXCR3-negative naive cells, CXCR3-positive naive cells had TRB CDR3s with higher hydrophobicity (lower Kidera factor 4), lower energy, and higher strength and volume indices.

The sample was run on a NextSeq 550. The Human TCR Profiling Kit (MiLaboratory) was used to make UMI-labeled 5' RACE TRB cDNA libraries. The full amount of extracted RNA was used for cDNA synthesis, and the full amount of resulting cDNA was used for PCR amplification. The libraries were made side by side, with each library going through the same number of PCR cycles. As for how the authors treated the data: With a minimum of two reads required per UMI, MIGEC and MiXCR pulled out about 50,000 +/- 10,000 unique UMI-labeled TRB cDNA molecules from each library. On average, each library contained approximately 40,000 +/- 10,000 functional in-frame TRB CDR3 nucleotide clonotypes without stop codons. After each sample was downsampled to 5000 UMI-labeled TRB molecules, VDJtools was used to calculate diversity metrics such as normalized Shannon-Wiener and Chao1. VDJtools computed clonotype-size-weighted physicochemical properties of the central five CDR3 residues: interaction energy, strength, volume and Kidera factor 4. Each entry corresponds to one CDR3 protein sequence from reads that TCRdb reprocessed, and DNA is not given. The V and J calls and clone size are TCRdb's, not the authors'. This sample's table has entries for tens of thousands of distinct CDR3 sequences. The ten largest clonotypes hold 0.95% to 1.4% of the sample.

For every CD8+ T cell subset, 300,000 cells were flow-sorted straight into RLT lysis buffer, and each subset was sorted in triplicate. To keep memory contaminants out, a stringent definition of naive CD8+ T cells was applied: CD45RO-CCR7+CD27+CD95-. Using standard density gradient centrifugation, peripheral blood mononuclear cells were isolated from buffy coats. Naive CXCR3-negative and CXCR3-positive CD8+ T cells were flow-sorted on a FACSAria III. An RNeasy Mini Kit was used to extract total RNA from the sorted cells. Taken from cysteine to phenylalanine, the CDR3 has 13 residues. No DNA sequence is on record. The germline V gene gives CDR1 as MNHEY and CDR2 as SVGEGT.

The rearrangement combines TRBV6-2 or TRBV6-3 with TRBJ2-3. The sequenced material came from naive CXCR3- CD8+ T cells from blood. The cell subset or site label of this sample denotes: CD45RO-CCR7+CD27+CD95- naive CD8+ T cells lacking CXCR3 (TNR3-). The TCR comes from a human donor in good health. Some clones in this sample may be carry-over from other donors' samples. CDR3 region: CASSPTGTDTQYF.